Sequencing of this T cell receptor beta chain was carried out in a study of blood T cell repertoires in COVID-19. The wider study: Spain, Italy and the United States supplied samples that represented acute and convalescent COVID-19. PBMCs, B-cell-depleted T cells, or T cells were the source of the cDNA or gDNA that made up the material.

The CDR3 runs 13 residues. From germline, CDR1 is LNHDA and CDR2 SQIVND (reference sequence). With 4 bases clipped from V and 6 bases from J, the junction kept 2 bases outside the gene matches. This clone was seen only a few times. Authors' data handling: From reference gene primer amplification, estimates of nucleated cell counts were derived. Here immunoSEQ multiplex PCR was the method, and the copy in TCRdb shows in-frame clones only, minus some. The V and J calls and clone size come from that table; D and trimming were worked out from the DNA. The table includes about 140,000 clones, roughly four fifths detected once.

The source is a human donor in a cohort sampled during active COVID-19. The sequencing sample was made of peripheral blood. This chain uses TRBV19 with TRBJ2-3; 9 bases map to TRBD1. The CDR3, as DNA: TGTGCCAGTAGTAGGGACAGGGACGATACGCAGTATTTT. Its translation is CASSRDRDDTQYF.